This T cell receptor (beta chain) was sequenced for a study of T-cell memory formation after mild COVID-19. At the level of the study: TCR clusters largely stayed donor specific.

5'RACE primed at constant segments yielded TCR alpha and TCR beta cDNA libraries bearing sample barcodes and UMIs. TCRdb fed the 5' RACE reads into MiXCR, producing one record per CDR3 protein. Of approximately 400,000 distinct CDR3 sequences in the sample, about 24% were seen once. This clonotype was counted a few times. Antigen unknown. V shed 6 bases, J shed 1 base, and the junction held 6 bases outside the gene matches. The CDR3 sequence is 16 residues long. Per the germline V gene, CDR1 is MNHEY and CDR2 is SVGAGI. Study-level findings and limits: The CD4+ clones that contracted clustered mainly within CM and EM, and the CD8+ clones concentrated in EMRA. Second-wave clones reaching peak frequency on day 37 lacked confirmed SARS-CoV-2 specificity.

This sequence originates from an adult woman who had mild COVID-19 (a few samples of this study predate the infection). Cell type and time point are not known. This sequence joins TRBV6-5 and TRBJ2-2; 9 nucleotides align to TRBD1. The sample taken for sequencing was PBMCs or a T cell subset sorted from them (not recorded which). CDR3 nucleotide sequence: TGTGCCAGCAGATCGCCGGGACAGGGGAACACCGGGGAGCTGTTTTTT. Protein: CASRSPGQGNTGELFF.